Sequencing of this TCR beta chain was carried out in a study of regulatory T cells in long-lasting Graves disease (dated by TCRdb to 2020 to 2023). Background for the entire study: Patients with newly diagnosed Graves' disease had been on antithyroid drugs for under 3 months. A total of roughly 33 samples were covered by TCR sequencing, comprising around 13 persistent and around 20 newly diagnosed Graves' disease patients. Peripheral blood TCR sequencing and RNA sequencing compared persistent Graves' disease patients with newly diagnosed Graves' disease patients. The study was registered as a clinical trial and conducted in China.

The time point label for this specimen denotes: newly diagnosed GD, antithyroid drugs for less than 3 months. For both TCR sequencing and RNA sequencing, RNA was extracted from PBMCs in TRIzol. The diagnosis of Graves' disease was made according to American Thyroid Association guidelines. The patients came from an endocrinology department in Xi'an, China. Each patient gave about 8.1 milliliters of peripheral blood, collected in an EDTA anticoagulant tube. PBMCs were isolated by Ficoll Paque Plus density gradient separation without further T cell sorting. RNA quality was checked with an Agilent 2100 Bioanalyzer and agarose gel, and concentration with a NanoDrop 2000. This clonotype was counted many times. Its antigen is currently not known. One base away there is no much larger clone; base qualities are not given. The receptor library was made with multiplex PCR. Sequencer: Illumina HiSeq 4000. TCR beta libraries were built with iRepertoire HTBI primers and Arm-PCR amplification of CDR3 regions. Before sequencing, the PCR products underwent gel purification. As for the authors' bioinformatics: Across samples, some 62 TRBV and 13 to 15 TRBJ segments were identified and used for gene usage analysis of CDR3 amino acid clonotypes. COPE and FqMerger were used to merge filtered high-quality paired reads into contigs. BLAST was used to align contigs to the IMGT TRBV, TRBD and TRBJ reference genes, and CDR3 was defined following IMGT. Any clonotype with a frequency above 0.1% was counted as a highly expanded clone. Repertoire diversity was measured by Shannon entropy, and V-J evenness by the Gini coefficient. Clonotypes shared by more than one individual were considered public. Through fastp at Q25 and MiXCR, TCRdb rebuilt clones from the public reads, retaining in-frame beta chains. Duplicate CDR3 protein sequences are folded into a single record with the most common DNA and genes. TCRdb's processing, not the authors' own work, is the source of the V and J calls. The sample table lists roughly 530,000 distinct CDR3 sequences, approximately 16% of them with a count of one. The top ten constitute 25% of the sample.

Study-wide conclusions, independent of this receptor: Persistent disease showed preferential use of TRBV28, TRBJ1-2 and TRBJ2-5, whereas newly diagnosed disease favored TRBV20-1 and TRBJ2-1. The study examined only peripheral blood because the primary lesion, thyroid tissue, could not be accessed. A larger number of public clonotypes was shared among persistent patients (fewer than 3,000) than among newly diagnosed patients (about 990). Only the TCR beta chain was sequenced and analyzed. The authors noted that the small sample size was a limitation that may lower accuracy. Lower TCR Shannon entropy and fewer highly expanded clones were observed in persistent Graves' disease patients than in newly diagnosed patients, which suggested clonal expansion.

Reading from cysteine to phenylalanine, the CDR3 counts 13 amino acids. Just the 39-base CDR3 DNA is kept, in frame starting at base 1. Looking up the germline V gene (reference sequence) yields CDR1 MNHEY and CDR2 SMNVEV. Deletion took 2 bases off V and 8 bases off J, with a span of 12 bases between the germline ends. This same sample was also part of a study on T cells in Graves' hyperthyroidism and ophthalmopathy. That second report states: Graves' hyperthyroidism was defined as stable when no progression to ophthalmopathy occurred over 18 months of follow-up. Hyperthyroidism patients were newly diagnosed, with disease duration under 2 months, and aged 18 to 65 years. Patients with uncontrolled infections, other autoimmune diseases, pregnancy or lactation were excluded. Diagnoses were established on the basis of clinical symptoms, serum thyroxine and TRAb, thyroid ultrasound, and orbital computed tomography. A first-round RT-PCR of the TCR CDR3 used the HTBI primer set with the Qiagen OneStep RT-PCR kit. Most expanded thyroid clonotypes (frequency above 0.001) were also detected in blood, a finding suggesting that blood repertoires may reflect thyroid immune responses. Ophthalmopathy was separated from stable hyperthyroidism by a 13 V-J signature model, with 85% to 90% sensitivity and about 84% specificity obtained in cross-validation and 80%/75% obtained in testing. In validation, the model predicted progression to ophthalmopathy a median of around six months before onset, with roughly 70% sensitivity and about 72% specificity. To identify distinguishing TCR V-J signatures, a discovery cohort of 90 to 100 patients was used, comprising some 45 with Graves' ophthalmopathy and 57 with stable Graves' hyperthyroidism. Whether ophthalmopathy could be predicted prospectively was tested in an independent validation cohort made up of 18 to 20 hyperthyroidism patients plus 17 patients who later progressed to ophthalmopathy. For training and testing, the 100 or so patients in the discovery cohort were randomly divided in a 7:3 ratio. The study also compared thyroid tissue and blood T-cell repertoires from about six Graves' hyperthyroidism patients. Once sampling was done, hyperthyroidism patients were given methimazole at a starting dose of 30 mg daily, whereas ophthalmopathy patients were given high-dose intravenous methylprednisolone. Libraries were constructed in a second round of multiplex PCR, after which size selection and purification were carried out. Sequencing of the libraries was done on an Illumina HiSeq2000 using paired-end 100 bp reads. Raw data were processed with SOAPnuke, discarding reads with adapters, uncalled bases, mean Phred below 15, or no exact constant-primer or identifier match. COPE v1.2.5 was used to merge the high-quality paired reads, and each unique nucleotide sequence was defined as a clonotype. Clonotypes were aligned to IMGT TRBV, TRBD and TRBJ reference segments using MiTCR v1.1. Analysis was restricted to V-J combinations with a frequency above 0.0001, which covered 98% to 99.2% of repertoires. A TCS score was defined as the ratio of F50 (clonal expansion) to E x V (chaos), with BLOSUM62-based TCRdist applied between CDR3 peptides within each V-J. Welch's t-statistics and random forest reduced 450 to 600 V-J features to roughly 13, which were used in a naive Bayes classifier (R e1071). Sample size was not statistically predetermined, and blinding of investigators to group allocation was not performed. The paper describes TCR Vbeta CDR3 sequencing of more than 120 peripheral blood samples, made up of roughly 40 ophthalmopathy patients, around 73 hyperthyroidism patients and 17 progressor patients.

The source material was peripheral blood mononuclear cells (PBMCs), sampled at new diagnosis, from a patient treated with antithyroid drugs. The chain links TRBV27 with TRBJ1-2; a confident D gene designation cannot be given. The source of this sequence is a woman aged 40-60 years with Graves disease. Donor details come from another sample of the same person, matched by shared clones. The CDR3 region reads CASSLGKLGGYTF. The DNA sequence is as follows: TGTGCCAGCAGTTTAGGAAAGTTAGGGGGCTACACCTTC.